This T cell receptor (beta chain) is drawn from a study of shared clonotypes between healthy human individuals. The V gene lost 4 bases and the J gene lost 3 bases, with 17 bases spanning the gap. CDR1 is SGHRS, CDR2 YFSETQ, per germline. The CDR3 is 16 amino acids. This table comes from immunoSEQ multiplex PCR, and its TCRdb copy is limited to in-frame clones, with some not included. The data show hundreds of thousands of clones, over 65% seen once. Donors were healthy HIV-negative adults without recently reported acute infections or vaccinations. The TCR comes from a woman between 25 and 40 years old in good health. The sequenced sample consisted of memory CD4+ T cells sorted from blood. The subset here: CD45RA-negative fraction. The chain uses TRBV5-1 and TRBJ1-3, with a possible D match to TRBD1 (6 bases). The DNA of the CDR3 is TGCGCCAGCAGCCTTGCTGGGACAACGTTTGGAAACACCATATATTTT. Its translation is CASSLAGTTFGNTIYF.